This T cell receptor (beta chain) was profiled in a study of a mutant IDH1 vaccine in newly diagnosed glioma. The time point here: week 35, safety follow-up. One vaccine dose held 300 ug of mutant IDH1 20-mer peptide and came with topical imiquimod. This clone showed up just once. Its antigen is undetermined. Generated by immunoSEQ multiplex PCR, the TCRdb table keeps only in-frame clones and is missing some. Found here are 60,000 or so clones, less than 90% of them singletons; the top ten hold about 4%. Germline CDR1 is SGHRS and CDR2 is YFSETQ. This CDR3 is built from 14 residues. V was pared by 4 bases and J by 6 bases, with 14 bases between.

The J gene is TRBJ2-1, the V gene TRBV5-1; possible D gene TRBD1, 5 bases. The source was PBMCs, collected from a glioma patient whose treatment included an IDH1 peptide vaccine. The receptor was derived from a man aged 25 to 45 with glioma. CDR3 sequence (DNA): TGCGCCAGCAGCACGAGGCGGACAAGCAATGAGCAGTTCTTC. It is translated as CASSTRRTSNEQFF.